This TCR beta chain originates from a study of human T cells and chemical hapten exposure. In the study overall: Weekly administration of diphenylcyclopropenone to the scalp of patients continued throughout the roughly 23-week study. TCR yield per sample varied, mainly due to pooled library volumes.

Time point given: patch test 2, 6 weeks after DPC sensitization. The treatment was: therapeutic diphenylcyclopropenone sensitization with weekly scalp DPC. Blood draws preceded each patch test application. This CDR3 has 15 residues. J lost 2 bases, V lost 5 bases, and 5 bases had no gene match. Germline V gene data show CDR1 as SGHVS and CDR2 as FNYEAQ. Each CDR3 protein gets one entry after TCRdb re-called the RACE reads with MiXCR. The data show 84,000 or so distinct CDR3 sequences, with about 9.4% seen just once and over 2% held by the top ten. The table lists this clonotype with many counts. This chain uses TRBV7-6 with TRBJ2-3; 9 bases align to TRBD1. This sequence originates from a woman in her 30s with alopecia areata. Some clones in this sample may be carry-over from other donors' samples. The specimen was whole blood, collected in connection with sensitization to the hapten diphenylcyclopropenone (DPC). CDR3: CASSPRTGVTDTQYF. In nucleotides, the CDR3 is TGTGCCAGCAGCCCGAGGACAGGGGTCACAGATACGCAGTATTTT. Drawing the rest from reference TRBV7-6 and TRBJ2-3, the complete variable domain is GAGVSQSPRYKVTKRGQDVALRCDPISGHVSLYWYRQALGQGPEFLTYFNYEAQQDKSGLPNDRFSAERPEGSISTLTIQRTEQRDSAMYRCASSPRTGVTDTQYFGPGTRLTVL.